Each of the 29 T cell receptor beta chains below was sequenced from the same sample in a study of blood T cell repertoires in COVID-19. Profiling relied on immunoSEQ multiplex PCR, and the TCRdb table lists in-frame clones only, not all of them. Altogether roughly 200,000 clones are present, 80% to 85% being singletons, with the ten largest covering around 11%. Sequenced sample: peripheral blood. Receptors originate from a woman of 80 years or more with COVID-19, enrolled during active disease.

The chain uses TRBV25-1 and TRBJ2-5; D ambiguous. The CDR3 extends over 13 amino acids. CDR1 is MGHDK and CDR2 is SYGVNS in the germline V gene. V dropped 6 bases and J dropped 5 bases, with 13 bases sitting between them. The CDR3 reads CASSQRVSETQYF. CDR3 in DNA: TGTGCCAGCAGCCAACGAGTGAGCGAGACCCAGTACTTC.

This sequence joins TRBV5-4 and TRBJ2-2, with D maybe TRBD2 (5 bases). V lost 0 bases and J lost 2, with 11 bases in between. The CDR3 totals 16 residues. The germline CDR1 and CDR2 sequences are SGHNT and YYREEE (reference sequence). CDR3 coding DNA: TGTGCCAGCAGCTTGGGGGAGCTAATCAACACCGGGGAGCTGTTTTTT. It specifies CASSLGELINTGELFF.

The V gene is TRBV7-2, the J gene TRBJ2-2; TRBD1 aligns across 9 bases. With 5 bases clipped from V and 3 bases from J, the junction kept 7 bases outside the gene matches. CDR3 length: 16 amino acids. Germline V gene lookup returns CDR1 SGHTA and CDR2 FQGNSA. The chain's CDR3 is CASSPWDREDTGELFF. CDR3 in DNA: TGTGCCAGCAGCCCATGGGACAGGGAGGACACCGGGGAGCTGTTTTTT.

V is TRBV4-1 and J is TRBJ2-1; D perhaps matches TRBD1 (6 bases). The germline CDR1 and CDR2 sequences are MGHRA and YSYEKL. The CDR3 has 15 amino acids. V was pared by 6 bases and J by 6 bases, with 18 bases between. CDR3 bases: TGCGCCAGCAGGCGGACAGCCTTGCTAACCAATGAGCAGTTCTTC. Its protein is CASRRTALLTNEQFF.

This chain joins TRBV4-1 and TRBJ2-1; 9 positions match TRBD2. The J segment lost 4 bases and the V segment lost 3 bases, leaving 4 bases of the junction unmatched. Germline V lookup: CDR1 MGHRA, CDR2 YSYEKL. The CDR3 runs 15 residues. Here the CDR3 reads CASSHLAGSYNEQFF. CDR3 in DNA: TGCGCCAGCAGCCACCTAGCGGGGTCTTACAATGAGCAGTTCTTC.

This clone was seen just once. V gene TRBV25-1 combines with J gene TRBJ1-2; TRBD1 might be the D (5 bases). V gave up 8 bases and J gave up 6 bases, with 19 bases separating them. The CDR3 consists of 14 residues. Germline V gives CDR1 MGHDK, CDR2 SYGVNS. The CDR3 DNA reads TGTGCCAGCTCTCCGTGGGGGGATCCACATGGCTACACCTTC. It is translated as CASSPWGDPHGYTF.

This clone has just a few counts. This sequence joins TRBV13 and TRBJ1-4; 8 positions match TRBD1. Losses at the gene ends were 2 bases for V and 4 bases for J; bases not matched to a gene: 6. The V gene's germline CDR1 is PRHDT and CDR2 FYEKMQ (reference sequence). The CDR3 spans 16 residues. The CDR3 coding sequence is TGTGCCAGCAGCTTACGGGGGACAGGAGATAATGAAAAACTGTTTTTT. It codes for CASSLRGTGDNEKLFF. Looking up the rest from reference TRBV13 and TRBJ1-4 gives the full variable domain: AAGVIQSPRHLIKEKRETATLKCYPIPRHDTVYWYQQGPGQDPQFLISFYEKMQSDKGSIPDRFSAQQFSDYHSELNMSSLELGDSALYFCASSLRGTGDNEKLFFGSGTQLSVL.

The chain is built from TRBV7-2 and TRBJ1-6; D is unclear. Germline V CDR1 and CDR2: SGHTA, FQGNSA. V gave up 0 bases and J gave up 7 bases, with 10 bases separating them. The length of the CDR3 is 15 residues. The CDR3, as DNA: TGTGCCAGCAGCTTAGCCCCGGTGAGGAATTCACCCCTCCACTTT. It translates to CASSLAPVRNSPLHF.

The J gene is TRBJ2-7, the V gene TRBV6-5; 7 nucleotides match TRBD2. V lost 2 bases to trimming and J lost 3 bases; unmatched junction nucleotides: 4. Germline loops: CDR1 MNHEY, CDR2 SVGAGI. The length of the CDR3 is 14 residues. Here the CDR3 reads CASSYVGGSYEQYF. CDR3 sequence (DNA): TGTGCCAGCAGTTACGTGGGGGGGAGCTACGAGCAGTACTTC.

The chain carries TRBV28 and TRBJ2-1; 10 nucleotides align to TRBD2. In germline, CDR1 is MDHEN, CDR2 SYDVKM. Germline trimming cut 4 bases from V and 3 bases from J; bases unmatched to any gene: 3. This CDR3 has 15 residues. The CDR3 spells CASSWLAGDYNEQFF. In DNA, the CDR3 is TGTGCCAGCAGTTGGCTAGCGGGAGACTACAATGAGCAGTTCTTC.

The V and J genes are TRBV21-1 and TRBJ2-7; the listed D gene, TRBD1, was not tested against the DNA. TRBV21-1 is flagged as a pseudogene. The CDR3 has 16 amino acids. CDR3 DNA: TGTGCCAGCAGCCGCGTACCGGAAAGGACAGGGTGGGCGCAGTACTTC. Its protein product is CASSRVPERTGWAQYF.

CDR3 nucleotide sequence: TGTGCCATCAGTGACTCCGACAGGGACGAGCAGTACTTC. Residues: CAISDSDRDEQYF. J is TRBJ2-7 and V is TRBV10-3; 7 nucleotides align to TRBD1. Germline V gene data show CDR1 as ENHRY and CDR2 as SYGVKD. V lost 3 bases, J lost 5 bases, and 4 bases stayed unmatched. The CDR3 loop spans 13 amino acids.

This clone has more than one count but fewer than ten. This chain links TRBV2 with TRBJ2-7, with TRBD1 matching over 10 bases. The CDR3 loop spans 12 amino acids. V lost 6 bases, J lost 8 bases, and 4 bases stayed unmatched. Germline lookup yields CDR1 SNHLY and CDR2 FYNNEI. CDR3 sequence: CASRGDRGKQYF. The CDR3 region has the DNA TGTGCCAGCAGGGGGGACAGGGGCAAGCAGTACTTC. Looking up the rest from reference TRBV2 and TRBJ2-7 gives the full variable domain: EPEVTQTPSHQVTQMGQEVILRCVPISNHLYFYWYRQILGQKVEFLVSFYNNEISEKSEIFDDQFSVERPDGSNFTLKIRSTKLEDSAMYFCASRGDRGKQYFGPGTRLTVT.

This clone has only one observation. The CDR3: CASSGRRGLYEQYF. Written as DNA, the CDR3 is TGTGCCAGCAGTGGACGCAGGGGGCTCTACGAGCAGTACTTC. The chain links TRBV6-2 or TRBV6-3 to TRBJ2-7; 8 bases align to TRBD1. From germline, CDR1 is MNHEY and CDR2 SVGEGT. The trim removed 5 bases at V and 3 bases at J, leaving 6 bases unmatched. CDR3 length: 14 residues.

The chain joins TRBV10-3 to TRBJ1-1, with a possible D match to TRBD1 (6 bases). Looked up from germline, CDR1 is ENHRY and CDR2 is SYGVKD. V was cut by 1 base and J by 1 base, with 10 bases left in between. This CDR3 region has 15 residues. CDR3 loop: CAISELQGWNTEAFF. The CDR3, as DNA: TGTGCCATCAGTGAGTTACAGGGATGGAACACTGAAGCTTTCTTT.

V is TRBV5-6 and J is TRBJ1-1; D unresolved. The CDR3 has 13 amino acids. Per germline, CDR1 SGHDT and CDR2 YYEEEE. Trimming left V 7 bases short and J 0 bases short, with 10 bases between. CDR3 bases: TGTGCCAGCCGGGTAAATATGAACACTGAAGCTTTCTTT. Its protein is CASRVNMNTEAFF.

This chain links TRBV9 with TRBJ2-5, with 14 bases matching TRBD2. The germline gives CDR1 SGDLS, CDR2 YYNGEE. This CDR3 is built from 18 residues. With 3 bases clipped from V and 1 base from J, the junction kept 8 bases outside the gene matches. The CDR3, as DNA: TGTGCCAGCAGCGACGGGACTAGCGGGGGAGGCCTCCAAGAGACCCAGTACTTC. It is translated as CASSDGTSGGGLQETQYF.

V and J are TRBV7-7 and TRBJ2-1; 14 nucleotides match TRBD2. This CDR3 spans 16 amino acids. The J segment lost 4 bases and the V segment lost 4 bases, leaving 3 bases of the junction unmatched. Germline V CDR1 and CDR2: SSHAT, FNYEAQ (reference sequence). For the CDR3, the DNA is TGTGCCAGCAGCTGGGGACTAGCGGGGGAATACAATGAGCAGTTCTTC. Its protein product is CASSWGLAGEYNEQFF.

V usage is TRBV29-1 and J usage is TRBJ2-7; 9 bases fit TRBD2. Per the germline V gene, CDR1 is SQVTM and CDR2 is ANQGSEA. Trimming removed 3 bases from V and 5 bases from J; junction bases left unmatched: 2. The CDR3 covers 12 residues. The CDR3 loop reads CSVEEREDEQYF. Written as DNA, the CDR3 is TGCAGCGTTGAGGAGCGGGAGGACGAGCAGTACTTC.

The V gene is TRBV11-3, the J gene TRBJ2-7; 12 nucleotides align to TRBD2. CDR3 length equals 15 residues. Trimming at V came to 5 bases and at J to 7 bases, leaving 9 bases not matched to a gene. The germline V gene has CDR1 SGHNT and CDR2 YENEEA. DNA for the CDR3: TGTGCCAGCAGCAAGGGACTAGCGGGCCCCCAAGAGCAGTACTTC. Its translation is CASSKGLAGPQEQYF.

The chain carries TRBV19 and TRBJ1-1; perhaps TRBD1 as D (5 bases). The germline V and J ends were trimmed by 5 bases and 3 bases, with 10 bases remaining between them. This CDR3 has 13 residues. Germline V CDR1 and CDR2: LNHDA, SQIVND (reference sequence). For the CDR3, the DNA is TGTGCCAGTAGTTACCAGGGTTACACTGAAGCTTTCTTT. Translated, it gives CASSYQGYTEAFF.

CDR3 region: CASSADRAYNSPLHF. CDR3 bases: TGTGCCAGCAGTGCGGACAGAGCCTATAATTCACCCCTCCACTTT. The V and J genes are TRBV2 and TRBJ1-6; perhaps TRBD1 as D (6 bases). The germline CDR1 and CDR2 sequences are SNHLY and FYNNEI. The germline V and J ends were trimmed by 4 bases and 2 bases, with 9 bases remaining between them. This CDR3 spans 15 amino acids.

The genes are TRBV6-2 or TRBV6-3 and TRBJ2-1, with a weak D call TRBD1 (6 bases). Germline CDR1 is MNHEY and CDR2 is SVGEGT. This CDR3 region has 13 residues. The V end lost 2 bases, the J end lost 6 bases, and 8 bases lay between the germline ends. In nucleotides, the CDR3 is TGTGCCAGCAGTTACAGCAGGGGCAATGAGCAGTTCTTC. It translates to CASSYSRGNEQFF.

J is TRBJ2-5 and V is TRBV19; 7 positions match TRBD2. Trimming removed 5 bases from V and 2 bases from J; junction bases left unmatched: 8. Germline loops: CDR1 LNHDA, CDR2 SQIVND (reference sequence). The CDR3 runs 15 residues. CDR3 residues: CASSWRSGKQETQYF. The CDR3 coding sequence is TGTGCCAGTAGTTGGAGAAGCGGGAAACAAGAGACCCAGTACTTC. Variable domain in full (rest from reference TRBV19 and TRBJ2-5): DGGITQSPKYLFRKEGQNVTLSCEQNLNHDAMYWYRQDPGQGLRLIYYSQIVNDFQKGDIAEGYSVSREKKESFPLTVTSAQKNPTAFYLCASSWRSGKQETQYFGPGTRLLVL.

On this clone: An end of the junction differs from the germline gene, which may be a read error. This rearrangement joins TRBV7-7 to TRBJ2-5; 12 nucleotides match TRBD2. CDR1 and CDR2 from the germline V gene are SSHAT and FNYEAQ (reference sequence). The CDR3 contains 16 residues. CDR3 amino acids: CASSPGLAGITETQYF. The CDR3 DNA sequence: TGTGCTAGCAGCCCCGGACTAGCGGGAATAACGGAGACCCAGTACTTC.

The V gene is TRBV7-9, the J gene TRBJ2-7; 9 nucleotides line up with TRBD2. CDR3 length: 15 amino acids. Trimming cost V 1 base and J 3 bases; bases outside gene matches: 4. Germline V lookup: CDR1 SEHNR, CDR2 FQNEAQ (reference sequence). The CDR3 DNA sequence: TGTGCCAGCAGCTTAGGAGCGGGAGGTTTCTACGAGCAGTACTTC. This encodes CASSLGAGGFYEQYF.

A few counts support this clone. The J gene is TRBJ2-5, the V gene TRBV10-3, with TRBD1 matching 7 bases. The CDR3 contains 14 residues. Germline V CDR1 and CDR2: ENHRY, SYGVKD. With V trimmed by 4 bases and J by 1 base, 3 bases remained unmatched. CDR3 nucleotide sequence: TGTGCCATCAGTGTCCGGGACAGCCAAGAGACCCAGTACTTC. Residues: CAISVRDSQETQYF.

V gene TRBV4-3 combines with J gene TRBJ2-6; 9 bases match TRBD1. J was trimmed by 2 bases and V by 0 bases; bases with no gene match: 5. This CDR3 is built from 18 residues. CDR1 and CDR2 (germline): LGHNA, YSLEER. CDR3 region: CASSQDTGQGPGANVLTF. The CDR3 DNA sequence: TGCGCCAGCAGCCAAGATACGGGACAGGGTCCTGGGGCCAACGTCCTGACTTTC.

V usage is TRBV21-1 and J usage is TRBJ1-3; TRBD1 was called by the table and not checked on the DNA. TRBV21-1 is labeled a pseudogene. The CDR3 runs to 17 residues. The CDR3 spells CASSKRGQAHSGNTIYF. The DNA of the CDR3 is TGTGCCAGCAGCAAAAGGGGTCAGGCGCACTCTGGAAACACCATATATTTT.